One sample yielded the 32 T cell receptor beta chains listed below, sequenced in a study of blood T cell repertoires in COVID-19. Clones were sequenced by immunoSEQ multiplex PCR, and TCRdb holds only the in-frame ones, with some missing. This repertoire shows about 200,000 clones, approximately 91% found once; its top ten account for 1.5% to 2%. Sample: peripheral blood. All receptors derive from a man between 18 and 29 years old with active or convalescent COVID-19.

This chain uses TRBV30 with TRBJ2-5; TRBD2 matches at 9 bases. Germline CDR1 GTSNPN, CDR2 SVGIG (reference sequence). V lost 0 bases to trimming and J lost 1 base; unmatched junction nucleotides: 3. The CDR3 loop spans 15 amino acids. The CDR3 protein is CAWSVGAGGQETQYF. The CDR3 DNA sequence: TGTGCCTGGAGTGTAGGAGCGGGGGGCCAAGAGACCCAGTACTTC. The full variable domain, in which reference TRBV30 and TRBJ2-5 provide the parts outside the CDR3, is SQTIHQWPATLVQPVGSPLSLECTVEGTSNPNLYWYRQAAGRGLQLLFYSVGIGQISSEVPQNLSASRPQDRQFILSSKKLLLSDSGFYLCAWSVGAGGQETQYFGPGTRLLVL.

This chain links TRBV10-3 with TRBJ2-3; 13 bases are a match to TRBD2. The J segment lost 6 bases and the V segment lost 10 bases, leaving 7 bases of the junction unmatched. Germline CDR1 ENHRY, CDR2 SYGVKD. This CDR3 comprises 14 residues. The chain's CDR3 is CATGLAGVQDTQYF. CDR3 sequence (DNA): TGTGCCACCGGACTAGCGGGGGTGCAGGATACGCAGTATTTT.

The rearrangement uses TRBV30 and TRBJ1-3; 8 nucleotides line up with TRBD1. The germline gives CDR1 GTSNPN, CDR2 SVGIG (reference sequence). This CDR3 comprises 15 residues. The V gene end was trimmed by 4 bases and the J gene end by 3 bases; junction bases not matched to a gene: 8. CDR3 residues: CAWIRQGSVGNTIYF. CDR3 coding DNA: TGTGCCTGGATTAGACAGGGGTCGGTTGGAAACACCATATATTTT. Filled out from reference TRBV30 and TRBJ1-3, the complete variable domain reads SQTIHQWPATLVQPVGSPLSLECTVEGTSNPNLYWYRQAAGRGLQLLFYSVGIGQISSEVPQNLSASRPQDRQFILSSKKLLLSDSGFYLCAWIRQGSVGNTIYFGEGSWLTVV.

The chain has TRBV7-9 and TRBJ1-1; 10 bases are shared with TRBD1. The CDR3 runs 17 residues. Looked up from germline, CDR1 is SEHNR and CDR2 is FQNEAQ (reference sequence). The trim removed 7 bases at V and 3 bases at J, leaving 14 bases unmatched. The CDR3 bases are TGTGCCAGCACCTCGTGGGACAGGGGTATTTCTGACACTGAAGCTTTCTTT. Protein product: CASTSWDRGISDTEAFF.

The rearrangement joins TRBV9 to TRBJ1-6; 10 bases are shared with TRBD1. Germline CDR1 SGDLS, CDR2 YYNGEE. V shed 4 bases and J 10 bases; nucleotides not matched to a gene: 11. This CDR3 is built from 16 residues. CDR3: CASSKLTGGRESPLHF. The CDR3 region has the DNA TGTGCCAGCAGCAAACTGACAGGGGGCAGGGAATCACCCCTCCACTTT.

J is TRBJ1-5 and V is TRBV6-5, with D unclear. The CDR3 contains 14 residues. The germline V gene encodes CDR1 MNHEY and CDR2 SVGAGI. Trimming pared 5 bases from V and 1 base from J, leaving 9 bases between. The CDR3 loop is CASSPKHSNQPQHF. The CDR3 DNA reads as TGTGCCAGCAGTCCCAAACACAGCAATCAGCCCCAGCATTTT.

V gene TRBV19 combines with J gene TRBJ2-4; 10 nucleotides align to TRBD2. CDR3 size: 18 residues. With V trimmed by 8 bases and J by 0 bases, 13 bases remained unmatched. CDR1 is LNHDA and CDR2 is SQIVND in the germline V gene (reference sequence). In nucleotides, the CDR3 is TGTGCCAGTTCAAACGGCGCTGGACTAGCGGTAGCCAAAAACATTCAGTACTTC. Protein product: CASSNGAGLAVAKNIQYF.

This clone was seen just once. The chain employs TRBV18 and TRBJ1-1, with 9 nucleotides matching TRBD1. The CDR3 sequence is 17 residues long. Germline values: CDR1 KGHSH, CDR2 LQKENI. V lost 1 base to trimming and J lost 4 bases; unmatched junction nucleotides: 10. The CDR3 sequence: CASSPLRWTGEGTEAFF. The CDR3 region has the DNA TGTGCCAGCTCACCACTCCGTTGGACAGGGGAAGGCACTGAAGCTTTCTTT.

The chain uses TRBV5-1 and TRBJ1-2; 11 positions agree with TRBD1. CDR1 is SGHRS, CDR2 YFSETQ, per germline. CDR3 size: 16 residues. V shed 0 bases and J 4 bases; nucleotides not matched to a gene: 5. The CDR3 sequence is CASSLDGTGGGYGYTF. The CDR3 DNA follows: TGCGCCAGCAGCTTGGACGGGACAGGGGGAGGCTATGGCTACACCTTC. The full variable domain, with the rest looked up from reference TRBV5-1 and TRBJ1-2, is KAGVTQTPRYLIKTRGQQVTLSCSPISGHRSVSWYQQTPGQGLQFLFEYFSETQRNKGNFPGRFSGRQFSNSRSEMNVSTLELGDSALYLCASSLDGTGGGYGYTFGSGTRLTVV.

This clone was detected only once. This chain links TRBV19 with TRBJ1-6; D may be TRBD1 (6 bases). Germline assignment: CDR1 LNHDA and CDR2 SQIVND (reference sequence). V dropped 4 bases and J dropped 6 bases, with 13 bases sitting between them. This CDR3 spans 15 amino acids. The CDR3 sequence: CASSNRDTVNSPLHF. In nucleotides, the CDR3 is TGTGCCAGTAGTAACCGGGACACCGTTAATTCACCCCTCCACTTT.

The chain couples TRBV7-9 to TRBJ1-3; a weak D match, TRBD1 (5 bases). The germline CDR1 and CDR2 sequences are SEHNR and FQNEAQ (reference sequence). The CDR3 runs 16 residues. V was cut by 2 bases and J by 4 bases, with 15 bases left in between. The CDR3 sequence: CASSLLSGVIGNTIYF. The CDR3 DNA is TGTGCCAGCAGCTTACTTTCGGGGGTAATCGGAAACACCATATATTTT. Complete variable domain (other parts from reference TRBV7-9 and TRBJ1-3): DTGVSQNPRHKITKRGQNVTFRCDPISEHNRLYWYRQTLGQGPEFLTYFQNEAQLEKSRLLSDRFSAERPKGSFSTLEIQRTEQGDSAMYLCASSLLSGVIGNTIYFGEGSWLTVV.

The chain carries TRBV7-2 and TRBJ1-6; D uncertain. Germline V lookup: CDR1 SGHTA, CDR2 FQGNSA. Between the trimmed V and J ends, which lost 5 bases and 5 bases, there was a span of 16 bases. The CDR3 is 16 residues long. The CDR3 region is CASSQRGGPDNSPLHF. In nucleotides, the CDR3 is TGTGCCAGCAGCCAACGCGGAGGTCCTGATAATTCACCCCTCCACTTT.

This rearrangement joins TRBV2 to TRBJ2-1; 9 bases agree with TRBD1. CDR1 and CDR2 (germline): SNHLY, FYNNEI. This CDR3 has 12 amino acids. V lost 7 bases and J lost 8; bases outside the gene matches: 3. CDR3 bases: TGTGCCAGCAAGGACAGGGGAGATGAGCAGTTCTTC. This encodes CASKDRGDEQFF.

This chain links TRBV30 with TRBJ2-7, with a possible D match to TRBD2 (5 bases). Trimming removed 1 base at V and 6 bases at J, with 10 bases between. The CDR3 contains 12 residues. Germline-derived CDR1 and CDR2 are GTSNPN and SVGIG (reference sequence). The CDR3 coding sequence is TGTGCCTGGAGTGGCGGTCGGGGCGAGCAGTACTTC. It translates to CAWSGGRGEQYF.

The V call is TRBV3-1 (or the pseudogene TRBV3-2), the J call TRBJ2-7; 10 nucleotides align to TRBD2. V lost 5 bases to trimming and J lost 3 bases; unmatched junction nucleotides: 7. The CDR3 runs 15 residues. Germline V gene data show CDR1 as LGHDT and CDR2 as YNNKEL (reference sequence). The CDR3 spells CASSKSSGSSYEQYF. The CDR3 nucleotides read TGTGCCAGCAGCAAGTCTAGCGGGAGTAGCTACGAGCAGTACTTC.

The chain links TRBV9 to TRBJ2-7, with D tentatively TRBD2 (5 bases). This CDR3 spans 15 amino acids. V dropped 4 bases and J dropped 4 bases, with 18 bases sitting between them. Germline lookup yields CDR1 SGDLS and CDR2 YYNGEE. This CDR3 reads CASSPEGRTSYEQYF. CDR3 DNA: TGTGCCAGCAGCCCAGAGGGCAGAACTTCTTACGAGCAGTACTTC.

The J gene is TRBJ2-7, the V gene TRBV5-8, with a weak D call TRBD2 (5 bases). Looked up from germline, CDR1 is SGHTS and CDR2 is YDEGEE. The CDR3 is made up of 14 amino acids. V was clipped by 5 bases and J by 2 bases, with 14 bases between them. CDR3 protein: CASRSSDSAYEQYF. DNA of the CDR3: TGTGCCAGCAGAAGTTCGGATAGCGCCTACGAGCAGTACTTC.

The chain links TRBV21-1 to TRBJ2-7; the D call of TRBD2 is as the table states it, not checked on the DNA. TRBV21-1 is a listed pseudogene. This CDR3 contains 16 residues. This CDR3 reads CASSKVRRGSSYEQYF. The CDR3, as DNA: TGTGCCAGCAGCAAAGTGCGGCGGGGTTCCTCCTACGAGCAGTACTTC.

The chain recombines TRBV6-2 or TRBV6-3 with TRBJ2-3; 12 nucleotides match TRBD2. This CDR3 contains 17 residues. The germline gives CDR1 MNHEY, CDR2 SVGEGT. The J segment lost 5 bases and the V segment lost 1 base, leaving 7 bases of the junction unmatched. CDR3 bases: TGTGCCAGCAGTTACTTCGGGACTAGCGGGTTGGGAGATACGCAGTATTTT. It is translated as CASSYFGTSGLGDTQYF.

In this sample, this clone turned up once. The chain's CDR3 is CASSATADGGYGYTF. Written as DNA, the CDR3 is TGTGCCAGCAGCGCAACAGCGGACGGGGGCTATGGCTACACCTTC. V gene TRBV9 combines with J gene TRBJ1-2; D may be TRBD1 (5 bases). From germline, CDR1 is SGDLS and CDR2 YYNGEE. CDR3 length: 15 residues. The V end lost 3 bases, the J end lost 4 bases, and 16 bases lay between the germline ends.

The chain has TRBV4-2 and TRBJ2-1; 8 bases align to TRBD2. The length of the CDR3 is 18 residues. Per germline, CDR1 LGHNA and CDR2 YNFKEQ. V was clipped by 0 bases and J by 4 bases; unmatched bases: 11. Here the CDR3 reads CASSQDWPGGLEYNEQFF. CDR3 DNA sequence: TGTGCCAGCAGCCAAGATTGGCCGGGGGGGCTAGAATACAATGAGCAGTTCTTC.

The chain joins TRBV4-1 to TRBJ2-2; possibly TRBD2 for D (5 bases). Trimming pared 3 bases from V and 1 base from J, leaving 9 bases between. Germline assignment: CDR1 MGHRA and CDR2 YSYEKL. The CDR3 runs to 15 residues. CDR3 protein: CASSHHSGNTGELFF. The CDR3 DNA reads TGCGCCAGCAGCCACCACAGCGGGAACACCGGGGAGCTGTTTTTT.

The chain is built from TRBV6-1 and TRBJ1-5; maybe TRBD1 (5 bases). Germline V lookup: CDR1 MNHNS, CDR2 SASEGT. The CDR3 spans 18 residues. The V gene lost 2 bases and the J gene lost 6 bases, with 23 bases spanning the gap. The DNA for the CDR3 is TGTGCCAGCAGTGAACTTCGGCAGGGACTTATCAGTGGTCAGCCCCAGCATTTT. It specifies CASSELRQGLISGQPQHF.

J is TRBJ2-2 and V is TRBV27, with D hard to call. Germline V gene lookup returns CDR1 MNHEY and CDR2 SMNVEV (reference sequence). CDR3 size: 13 residues. Trimming took off 2 bases at V and 4 bases at J, with 5 bases between the two ends. The CDR3 loop is CASSLVGTGELFF. Here the CDR3 DNA reads TGTGCCAGCAGTTTAGTCGGCACCGGGGAGCTGTTTTTT.

The chain joins TRBV30 to TRBJ2-7; 9 bases are a match to TRBD2. This CDR3 is built from 16 residues. Germline V CDR1 and CDR2: GTSNPN, SVGIG (reference sequence). Unmatched junction bases numbered 10, after V lost 2 bases and J lost 2 bases. CDR3 region: CAWSWGRGGEPYEQYF. The CDR3 DNA is TGTGCCTGGAGTTGGGGGCGGGGGGGTGAGCCCTACGAGCAGTACTTC.

J is TRBJ1-2 and V is TRBV6-1; TRBD1 is a possible D gene (6 bases). The germline V gene has CDR1 MNHNS and CDR2 SASEGT. Trimming left V 0 bases short and J 4 bases short, with 9 bases between. This CDR3 is 14 amino acids long. CDR3: CASSEAMGAYGYTF. The CDR3, as DNA: TGTGCCAGCAGTGAAGCGATGGGGGCCTATGGCTACACCTTC.

The V gene is TRBV2, the J gene TRBJ2-1; TRBD1 aligns across 8 bases. Germline loops: CDR1 SNHLY, CDR2 FYNNEI. The V segment lost 0 bases and the J segment 6 bases; nucleotides outside the gene matches: 7. The CDR3 has 16 residues. The CDR3 is CASSEAKTGAFNEQFF. The CDR3 DNA reads as TGTGCCAGCAGTGAAGCTAAGACAGGGGCATTCAATGAGCAGTTCTTC.

The V gene is TRBV4-2, the J gene TRBJ2-7; 8 bases are a match to TRBD1. The V gene end was trimmed by 6 bases and the J gene end by 4 bases; junction bases not matched to a gene: 5. The CDR3 spans 13 residues. Looked up from germline, CDR1 is LGHNA and CDR2 is YNFKEQ. CDR3 residues: CASRRTGQYEQYF. The CDR3 DNA reads as TGTGCCAGCAGAAGGACAGGGCAATACGAGCAGTACTTC.

The genes are TRBV7-9 and TRBJ1-1, with 8 bases lining up with TRBD1. V lost 5 bases and J lost 8; bases outside the gene matches: 10. Per germline, CDR1 SEHNR and CDR2 FQNEAQ (reference sequence). CDR3 length: 14 amino acids. DNA of the CDR3: TGTGCCAGCAGCCCCAGGGGGCCGAAGGAGGAAGCTTTCTTT. Translated: CASSPRGPKEEAFF.

The chain carries TRBV11-3 and TRBJ2-3, with 7 bases identical to TRBD2. After removal of 4 bases from V and 2 bases from J, the junction contained 3 bases not matched to a gene. The CDR3 runs to 14 residues. Germline V gives CDR1 SGHNT, CDR2 YENEEA. CDR3 region: CASSSSGYTDTQYF. The CDR3 nucleotides are TGTGCCAGCAGCTCTAGCGGCTACACAGATACGCAGTATTTT. The whole variable domain, remainder taken from reference TRBV11-3 and TRBJ2-3, is EAGVVQSPRYKIIEKKQPVAFWCNPISGHNTLYWYLQNLGQGPELLIRYENEEAVDDSQLPKDRFSAERLKGVDSTLKIQPAELGDSAVYLCASSSSGYTDTQYFGPGTRLTVL.

V and J are TRBV5-1 and TRBJ1-1; no definite D call. With 4 bases removed from V and 0 bases from J, the gap between germline ends came to 16 bases. This CDR3 spans 16 amino acids. The germline V gene encodes CDR1 SGHRS and CDR2 YFSETQ. CDR3 bases: TGCGCCAGCAGCCCACAACCCGGACTAATGAACACTGAAGCTTTCTTT. Protein sequence: CASSPQPGLMNTEAFF.

A single count supports this clone. The rearrangement uses TRBV6-5 and TRBJ2-7, with 8 positions matching TRBD2. The CDR3 extends over 13 amino acids. Per germline, CDR1 MNHEY and CDR2 SVGAGI. The ends lost 8 bases at V and 2 bases at J; junction bases unmatched: 5. This CDR3 reads CASLAGLPYEQYF. CDR3 nucleotides: TGTGCCAGCCTAGCGGGCCTGCCCTACGAGCAGTACTTC.